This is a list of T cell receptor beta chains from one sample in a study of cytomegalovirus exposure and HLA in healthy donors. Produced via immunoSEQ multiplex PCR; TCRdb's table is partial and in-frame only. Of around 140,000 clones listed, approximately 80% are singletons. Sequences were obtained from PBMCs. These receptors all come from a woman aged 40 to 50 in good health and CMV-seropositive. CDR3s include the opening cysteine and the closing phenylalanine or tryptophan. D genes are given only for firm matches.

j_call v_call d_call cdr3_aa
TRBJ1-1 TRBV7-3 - CASSLTGGTEAFF
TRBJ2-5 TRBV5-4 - CARVRGLSQYF
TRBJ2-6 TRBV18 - CASSLLPGSGANVLTF
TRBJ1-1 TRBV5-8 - CASSSQYTEAFF
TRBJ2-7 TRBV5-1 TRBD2 CASNPGLAGAGEQYF
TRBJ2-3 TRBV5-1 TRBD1 CASSLVGQGTDTQYF
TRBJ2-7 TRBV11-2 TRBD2 CASSLDGLAGAYEQYF
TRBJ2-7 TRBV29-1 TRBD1 CSVGQGAPYEQYF
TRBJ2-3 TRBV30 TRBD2 CAWEGAGGLKDTQYF
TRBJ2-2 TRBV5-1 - CASCPAPILDGGQSGELFF
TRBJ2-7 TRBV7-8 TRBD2 CASRASGVVRSYEQYF
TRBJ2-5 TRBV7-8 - CASRPTPVQNQETQYF
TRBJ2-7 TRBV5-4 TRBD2 CASSLYSGEVYEQYF
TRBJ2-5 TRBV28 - CASRTLYRTLQETQYF
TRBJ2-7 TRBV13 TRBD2 CASSDRLAGVYEQYF
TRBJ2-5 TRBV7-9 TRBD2 CASSPGTSGMGQETQYF
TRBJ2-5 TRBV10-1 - CASSSKGVETQYF
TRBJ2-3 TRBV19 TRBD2 CASSSYSGRRAVDTQYF
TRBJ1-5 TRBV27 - CASSQGYNQPQHF
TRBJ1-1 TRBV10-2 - CASGAGYDTEAFF